The 10 T cell receptor beta chains in this list originate from one sample, sequenced in a study of CD8+ T cells in alopecia areata. The authors extracted RNA and reverse transcribed it into cDNA as the sequencing template. Produced via immunoSEQ multiplex PCR; TCRdb's table is partial and in-frame only. The table includes 200,000 to 250,000 clones, 65% to 70% detected once. The sample here was CD4+ T cells sorted from blood, taken at week 0. The receptor set was obtained from a human donor with alopecia areata.

V usage is TRBV18 and J usage is TRBJ1-4; the D gene is possibly TRBD1 (5 bases). The CDR3 extends over 15 amino acids. With 3 bases removed from V and 6 bases from J, the gap between germline ends came to 14 bases. From germline, CDR1 is KGHSH and CDR2 LQKENI. Here the CDR3 DNA reads TGTGCCAGCTCACCTGGGGCACTTCAGGATGAAAAACTGTTTTTT. Protein sequence: CASSPGALQDEKLFF.

The chain carries TRBV25-1 and TRBJ1-4, with TRBD1 as a possible D gene (6 bases). V was shortened by 4 bases and J by 8 bases, with 14 bases between the two germline ends. CDR1 and CDR2 from the germline V gene are MGHDK and SYGVNS. The CDR3 runs to 14 residues. The CDR3 here is CASSGKQGGEKLFF. CDR3 DNA sequence: TGTGCCAGCAGTGGAAAACAGGGCGGGGAAAAACTGTTTTTT.

The chain carries TRBV29-1 and TRBJ1-2; D is uncertain. V was trimmed by 0 bases and J by 0 bases, leaving 8 bases between them. The germline CDR1 and CDR2 sequences are SQVTM and ANQGSEA. CDR3 size: 14 residues. CDR3 loop: CSVEESQTNYGYTF. CDR3 DNA sequence: TGCAGCGTTGAAGAAAGCCAGACTAACTATGGCTACACCTTC.

The chain has TRBV7-3 and TRBJ1-1; perhaps TRBD1 as D (5 bases). CDR1 SGHTA and CDR2 FQGTGA come from the germline V gene. Trimming left V 5 bases short and J 4 bases short, with 17 bases between. The CDR3 sequence is 15 residues long. The DNA of the CDR3 is TGTGCCAGCAGCCCAACGGCAGGGAGGGGCACTGAAGCTTTCTTT. Protein product: CASSPTAGRGTEAFF. Together with reference TRBV7-3 and TRBJ1-1, the CDR3 gives the full variable domain: GAGVSQTPSNKVTEKGKYVELRCDPISGHTALYWYRQSLGQGPEFLIYFQGTGAADDSGLPNDRFFAVRPEGSVSTLKIQRTERGDSAVYLCASSPTAGRGTEAFFGQGTRLTVV.

V usage is TRBV19 and J usage is TRBJ1-1, with TRBD1 identical over 9 bases. This CDR3 is 13 amino acids long. V gave up 7 bases and J gave up 4 bases; unmatched junction bases: 4. The V gene's germline CDR1 is LNHDA and CDR2 SQIVND (reference sequence). Written as DNA, the CDR3 is TGTGCCAGTACGGGACAGGGCAGCACTGAAGCTTTCTTT. Translating gives CASTGQGSTEAFF.

The V and J genes are TRBV5-1 and TRBJ1-1, with TRBD1 matching over 9 bases. The junction had 4 bases not matched to a gene; V was cut back by 4 bases and J by 3 bases. CDR3 size: 14 residues. CDR1 and CDR2 from the germline V gene are SGHRS and YFSETQ. The CDR3 DNA follows: TGCGCCAGCAGCCCGGGACAGGGTTACACTGAAGCTTTCTTT. As protein: CASSPGQGYTEAFF.

CDR3 in DNA: TGTGCCAGCAGCTTCGGACCCTACGAGCAGTACTTC. Translated: CASSFGPYEQYF. The chain has TRBV7-8 and TRBJ2-7; D is unresolved. This CDR3 comprises 12 residues. Trimming cost V 3 bases and J 2 bases, with 5 bases left between them. Per germline, CDR1 SGHVS and CDR2 FQNEAQ.

This chain links TRBV9 with TRBJ1-5; D gene unclear. Germline V gene sequence: CDR1 SGDLS, CDR2 YYNGEE. V was cut by 0 bases and J by 3 bases, with 4 bases left in between. The CDR3 is made up of 13 amino acids. The CDR3 spells CASSVADNQPQHF. The CDR3 coding sequence is TGTGCCAGCAGCGTAGCTGACAATCAGCCCCAGCATTTT.

The sample holds a few counts of this clone. The CDR3 sequence: CASSPRTGQSNQPQHF. Here the CDR3 DNA reads TGTGCCAGCAGTCCCAGAACTGGACAGAGCAATCAGCCCCAGCATTTT. The rearrangement links TRBV6-6 to TRBJ1-5; TRBD1 is a possible D gene (6 bases). The length of the CDR3 is 16 residues. Germline lookup yields CDR1 MNHNY and CDR2 SVGAGI (reference sequence). V was cut by 5 bases and J by 1 base, with 15 bases left in between.

The chain has TRBV12-5 and TRBJ2-7; no reliable D call. The V end was cut by 1 base, the J end by 3 bases, with 1 base between. The CDR3 length is 11 residues. The germline V gene encodes CDR1 LGHNT and CDR2 FRNRAP. The CDR3 bases are TGTGCTAGTGGTTTGGGCTACGAGCAGTACTTC. Translating it yields CASGLGYEQYF.